This entry features one TCR beta chain sequence. Its antigen is not identified. The sample originates from a study of T cells in Graves' hyperthyroidism and ophthalmopathy. Study-wide findings and caveats: In blood, most of the thyroid clonotypes expanded above 0.001 were also present.

It was RNA transcripts that yielded the amplified TCR beta CDR3 regions. The TCR CDR3 first-round RT-PCR relied on the HTBI primer set. TCRdb reanalysed the multiplex PCR reads using MiXCR and keeps one entry per CDR3 protein. The sample has fewer than 400,000 distinct CDR3 sequences, roughly 25% seen once. Trimming removed 8 bases from V and 2 bases from J, with 14 bases in between. The CDR3 has 14 residues. Germline CDR1 and CDR2: ENHRY and SYGVKD. The chain couples TRBV10-3 to TRBJ2-3; D remains unclear. What was sequenced was blood. The receptor's source is a man aged 45-60 years with Graves' hyperthyroidism. The CDR3 protein is CAISQSPDTDTQYF. Here the CDR3 DNA reads TGTGCCATCTCTCAGTCTCCCGACACAGATACGCAGTATTTT.